The clone carrying this TCR beta chain was observed at least ten times. Generated by immunoSEQ multiplex PCR, the TCRdb table keeps only in-frame clones and is missing some. In the table there are about 80,000 clones, about 83% of which are singletons. The CDR3 totals 15 residues. With V trimmed by 6 bases and J by 3 bases, 11 bases remained unmatched. Germline lookup yields CDR1 MNHEY and CDR2 SVGAGI. The data are from a study of blood T cell repertoires in COVID-19. Whole-study context: Researchers got acute and convalescent COVID-19 samples from the United States, Italy and Spain.

The V gene is TRBV6-5, the J gene TRBJ2-7; 7 positions match TRBD2. Material: peripheral blood. This sequence originates from an elderly man with active or convalescent COVID-19. The CDR3 here is CASSPSGAFFYEQYF. CDR3 DNA: TGTGCCAGCAGCCCCAGCGGGGCCTTTTTCTACGAGCAGTACTTC.